These 18 T cell receptor beta chains were all obtained from the same sample, sequenced in a study of OX40 agonist ivuxolimab in advanced cancers. Only in-frame clones appear in the TCRdb table, and some are missing; sequencing was by immunoSEQ multiplex PCR. The sample carries approximately 30,000 clones, about 88% recorded once. The specimen was CD4+ or CD8+ T cells sorted from blood, collected in a trial of the OX40 agonist ivuxolimab. These receptors came from an adult with an advanced solid tumor such as melanoma, head and neck, liver or kidney cancer.

CDR3 nucleotides: TGTGCCAGCAGCTTAGGACCGGGACTAAACACCGGGGAGCTGTTTTTT. It specifies CASSLGPGLNTGELFF. The chain uses TRBV7-2 and TRBJ2-2; 7 bases are a match to TRBD2. The junction had 4 bases not matched to a gene; V was cut back by 1 base and J by 2 bases. The V gene's germline CDR1 is SGHTA and CDR2 FQGNSA. The CDR3 is 16 residues long.

Sample share makes this clone medium-sized. The CDR3 bases are TGTGCCAGCAGCTTAATAGGGGGCCAGCCCCAGCATTTT. Residues: CASSLIGGQPQHF. The V and J genes are TRBV7-9 and TRBJ1-5, with TRBD1 matching 7 bases. Unmatched junction bases numbered 2, after V lost 2 bases and J lost 7 bases. Germline V gene sequence: CDR1 SEHNR, CDR2 FQNEAQ (reference sequence). This CDR3 contains 13 residues.

V gene TRBV10-3 combines with J gene TRBJ2-3; D is ambiguous. V gave up 0 bases and J gave up 2 bases, with 15 bases separating them. CDR1 is ENHRY and CDR2 is SYGVKD in the germline V gene. This CDR3 is 17 amino acids long. In DNA form, the CDR3 reads TGTGCCATCAGTGAGTCGGCCTCGCCGCGTTCCACAGATACGCAGTATTTT. Translated, it gives CAISESASPRSTDTQYF.

The chain joins TRBV5-5 to TRBJ1-4, with D possibly matching TRBD1 (6 bases). CDR3 size: 13 residues. Germline V gene sequence: CDR1 SGHKS, CDR2 YYEKEE (reference sequence). V was cut by 3 bases and J by 5 bases, with 8 bases left in between. The CDR3 spells CASSYTGNEKLFF. CDR3 sequence (DNA): TGTGCCAGCAGCTACACAGGGAATGAAAAACTGTTTTTT.

V usage is TRBV10-2 and J usage is TRBJ2-7; D is possibly TRBD2 (5 bases). Germline CDR1 WSHSY, CDR2 SAAADI. The V end was cut by 5 bases, the J end by 2 bases, with 10 bases between. The CDR3 spans 13 residues. The CDR3, as DNA: TGCGCCAGCAGTATCGACGGGACCTACGAGCAGTACTTC. Protein sequence: CASSIDGTYEQYF.

The chain has TRBV7-9 and TRBJ2-1; TRBD2 agrees at 8 bases. Per germline, CDR1 SEHNR and CDR2 FQNEAQ (reference sequence). The length of the CDR3 is 15 residues. With V trimmed by 0 bases and J by 7 bases, 5 bases remained unmatched. CDR3 sequence (DNA): TGTGCCAGCAGCTTAGCTAGCGGGAATTGGAATGAGCAGTTCTTC. Residues: CASSLASGNWNEQFF.

The rearrangement joins TRBV7-6 to TRBJ2-5; a possible D gene is TRBD2 (6 bases). Germline CDR1 and CDR2: SGHVS and FNYEAQ. The CDR3 has 15 residues. Trimming took 5 bases from V and 3 from J, leaving 16 bases between them. DNA for the CDR3: TGTGCCAGCAGCCCGTCATACGGAGGGAAAGAGACCCAGTACTTC. This encodes CASSPSYGGKETQYF.

The chain employs TRBV5-1 and TRBJ2-1, with a possible D match to TRBD2 (6 bases). The CDR3 extends over 15 amino acids. Trimming left V 3 bases short and J 2 bases short, with 12 bases between. Germline CDR1 SGHRS, CDR2 YFSETQ. Here the CDR3 reads CASSYGTSTYNEQFF. DNA for the CDR3: TGCGCCAGCAGCTACGGGACTTCAACCTACAATGAGCAGTTCTTC.

The CDR3 DNA reads TGTGCCAGCAGTCTTAGTTCAGGGGGCGGTCAGCCCCAGCATTTT. This encodes CASSLSSGGGQPQHF. The chain has TRBV27 and TRBJ1-5; TRBD1 matches at 8 bases. Germline V gene sequence: CDR1 MNHEY, CDR2 SMNVEV (reference sequence). V lost 5 bases and J lost 6; bases outside the gene matches: 9. This CDR3 comprises 15 residues.

The V gene is TRBV6-5, the J gene TRBJ1-2; TRBD1 might be the D (5 bases). The CDR3 has 14 residues. CDR1 is MNHEY, CDR2 SVGAGI, per germline. The V and J ends lost 0 bases and 8 bases respectively, with 13 bases between them. The CDR3 DNA sequence: TGTGCCAGCAGTTACTCCGGGGCAGGACGAGGCTACACCTTC. This encodes CASSYSGAGRGYTF.

The V call is TRBV6-6, the J call TRBJ2-1; a possible D gene is TRBD1 (5 bases). Deletions cut 2 bases from V and 15 bases from J, with 11 bases between. CDR1 and CDR2 from the germline V gene are MNHNY and SVGAGI (reference sequence). The CDR3 extends over 11 amino acids. The CDR3 sequence: CASSYGAVGFF. In nucleotides, the CDR3 is TGTGCCAGCAGTTACGGGGCGGTCGGGTTCTTC.

This chain links TRBV7-9 with TRBJ1-5; a weak D match, TRBD1 (6 bases). Germline CDR1 reads SEHNR; CDR2 reads FQNEAQ (reference sequence). The length of the CDR3 is 14 residues. The V end lost 5 bases, the J end lost 6 bases, and 14 bases lay between the germline ends. DNA for the CDR3: TGTGCCAGCAGCCCGGACAGTCGGGGTCAGCCCCAGCATTTT. It encodes CASSPDSRGQPQHF.

This sequence joins TRBV27 and TRBJ2-1, with 7 bases identical to TRBD2. The CDR3 is 14 residues long. The germline gives CDR1 MNHEY, CDR2 SMNVEV (reference sequence). V lost 5 bases, J lost 0 bases, and 1 base stayed unmatched. The CDR3 is CASSSGNSYNEQFF. The DNA for the CDR3 is TGTGCCAGCAGTAGCGGGAACTCCTACAATGAGCAGTTCTTC.

The table lists this clone with a count of one. The chain couples TRBV27 to TRBJ1-1; no reliable D call. CDR1 and CDR2 (germline): MNHEY, SMNVEV (reference sequence). The CDR3 is 15 residues long. The germline V and J ends were trimmed by 5 bases and 0 bases, with 13 bases remaining between them. The DNA of the CDR3 is TGTGCCAGCAGTCCCCCGAGACGGCTGAACACTGAAGCTTTCTTT. As protein: CASSPPRRLNTEAFF.

This rearrangement joins TRBV7-6 to TRBJ2-3; weak D call: TRBD2 (5 bases). Germline CDR1 reads SGHVS; CDR2 reads FNYEAQ. Trimming took 4 bases from V and 2 from J, leaving 10 bases between them. This CDR3 has 14 residues. Here the CDR3 reads CASSWEKPTDTQYF. The CDR3 DNA reads TGTGCCAGCAGCTGGGAGAAACCCACAGATACGCAGTATTTT.

This clone was detected a few times. The chain combines TRBV9 with TRBJ1-2, with 7 bases that match TRBD1. CDR1 and CDR2 from the germline V gene are SGDLS and YYNGEE. Unmatched junction bases numbered 16, after V lost 3 bases and J lost 2 bases. The CDR3 is 18 amino acids. DNA of the CDR3: TGTGCCAGCAGCGAACAGGGGAAAAGCCACACATCGAACTATGGCTACACCTTC. Protein sequence: CASSEQGKSHTSNYGYTF. The complete variable domain, with remaining parts taken from reference TRBV9 and TRBJ1-2, reads DSGVTQTPKHLITATGQRVTLRCSPRSGDLSVYWYQQSLDQGLQFLIQYYNGEERAKGNILERFSAQQFPDLHSELNLSSLELGDSALYFCASSEQGKSHTSNYGYTFGSGTRLTVV.

The CDR3 sequence is CASSLRQSTDTQYF. Here the CDR3 DNA reads TGTGCCAGCAGCTTGAGACAGAGCACAGATACGCAGTATTTT. The V call is TRBV5-8, the J call TRBJ2-3; a weak D match, TRBD1 (5 bases). Germline V lookup: CDR1 SGHTS, CDR2 YDEGEE. V was shortened by 1 base and J by 0 bases, with 6 bases between the two germline ends. This CDR3 region has 14 residues.

This chain links TRBV29-1 with TRBJ2-4; D is ambiguous. Trimming stripped 7 bases from V and 0 bases from J, with 10 bases between. This CDR3 comprises 13 residues. Germline CDR1 is SQVTM and CDR2 is ANQGSEA. The CDR3 spells CSARTLAKNIQYF. The CDR3 region has the DNA TGCAGCGCTAGAACATTAGCCAAAAACATTCAGTACTTC.